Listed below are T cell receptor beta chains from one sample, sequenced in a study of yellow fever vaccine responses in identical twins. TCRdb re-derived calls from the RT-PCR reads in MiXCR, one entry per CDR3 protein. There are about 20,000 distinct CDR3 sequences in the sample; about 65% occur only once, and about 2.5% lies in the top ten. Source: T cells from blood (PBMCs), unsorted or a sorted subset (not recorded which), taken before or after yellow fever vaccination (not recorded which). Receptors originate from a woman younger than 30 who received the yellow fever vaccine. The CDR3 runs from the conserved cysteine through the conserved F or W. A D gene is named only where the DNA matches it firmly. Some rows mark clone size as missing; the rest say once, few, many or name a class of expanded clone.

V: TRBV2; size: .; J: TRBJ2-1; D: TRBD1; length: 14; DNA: TGTGCCAGCAGGTACAGGGGGGTCCGGAATGAGCAGTTCTTC; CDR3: CASRYRGVRNEQFF
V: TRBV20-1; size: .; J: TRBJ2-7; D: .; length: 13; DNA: TGCAGTGCTAGAGACGTACAGGTGAACGAGCAGTACTTC; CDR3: CSARDVQVNEQYF
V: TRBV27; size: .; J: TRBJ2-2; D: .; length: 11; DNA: TGTGCCAGCAGTATCGGTGGGGAGCTGTTTTTT; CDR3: CASSIGGELFF
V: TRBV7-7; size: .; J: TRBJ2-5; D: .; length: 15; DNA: TGTGCCAGCAGCCCCGGCAAGAGATCCCAAGAGACCCAGTACTTC; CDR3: CASSPGKRSQETQYF
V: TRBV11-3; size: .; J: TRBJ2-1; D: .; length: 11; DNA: TGTGCCAGCAGTAACGGGAATGAGCAGTTCTTC; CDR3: CASSNGNEQFF
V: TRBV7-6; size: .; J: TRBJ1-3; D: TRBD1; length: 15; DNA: TGTGCCAGCAGCACCAGGGGGGCTTACGGAAACACCATATATTTT; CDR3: CASSTRGAYGNTIYF
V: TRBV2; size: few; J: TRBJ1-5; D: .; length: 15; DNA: TGTGCCAGCAGTAGGCCGGGGGGTAGCAATCAGCCCCAGCATTTT; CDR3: CASSRPGGSNQPQHF
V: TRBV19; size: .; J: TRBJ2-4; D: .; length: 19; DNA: TGTGCCAGTAGTATATTTTCTACCGTGTCTACGATGTCCAAAAACATTCAGTACTTC; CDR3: CASSIFSTVSTMSKNIQYF
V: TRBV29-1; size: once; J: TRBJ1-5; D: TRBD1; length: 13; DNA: TGCAGCGTTGTGACAGGGGGTAATCAGCCCCAGCATTTT; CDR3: CSVVTGGNQPQHF
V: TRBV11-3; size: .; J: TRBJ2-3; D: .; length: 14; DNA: TGTGCCAGCAGCTTACGTAAGGAACCAGATACGCAGTATTTT; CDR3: CASSLRKEPDTQYF
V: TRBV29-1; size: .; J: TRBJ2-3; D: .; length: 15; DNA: TGCAGCGTTGTGGGGGACGGGAAAAGCACAGATACGCAGTATTTT; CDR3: CSVVGDGKSTDTQYF
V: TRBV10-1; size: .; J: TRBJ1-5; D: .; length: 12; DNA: TGCGCCAGCAGTGAACACCGGCAGCCCCAGCATTTT; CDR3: CASSEHRQPQHF
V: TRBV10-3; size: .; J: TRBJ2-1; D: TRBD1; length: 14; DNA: TGTGCCATCAGTGGGGGACAGGGGGGCAATGAGCAGTTCTTC; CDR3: CAISGGQGGNEQFF
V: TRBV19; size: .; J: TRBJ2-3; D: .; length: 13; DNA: TGTGCCAGTACGCCCCAATTTAAAGATACGCAGTATTTT; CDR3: CASTPQFKDTQYF
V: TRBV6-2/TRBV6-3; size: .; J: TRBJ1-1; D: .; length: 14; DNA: TGTGCCAGCAGTTACGCAGGGTGGGGGACTGAAGCTTTCTTT; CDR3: CASSYAGWGTEAFF
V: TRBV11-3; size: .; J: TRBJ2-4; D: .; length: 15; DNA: TGTGCCAGCAGCTTAGGAAGGTGGCAGGGTGAGATTCAGTACTTC; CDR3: CASSLGRWQGEIQYF
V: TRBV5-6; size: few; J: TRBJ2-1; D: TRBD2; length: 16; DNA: TGTGCCAGCAGCTTGAAGGGTCGGCTAGCGGGCAATGAGCAGTTCTTC; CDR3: CASSLKGRLAGNEQFF
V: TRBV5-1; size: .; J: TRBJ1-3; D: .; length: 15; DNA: TGCGCCAGCAGCCGAGGATACAGAACTGGAAACACCATATATTTT; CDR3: CASSRGYRTGNTIYF
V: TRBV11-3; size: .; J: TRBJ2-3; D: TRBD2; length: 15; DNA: TGTGCCAGCAGCTTACAGGCGGGGGGGCCGCATACGCAGTATTTT; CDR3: CASSLQAGGPHTQYF
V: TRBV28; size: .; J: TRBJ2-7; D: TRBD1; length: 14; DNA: TGTGCCAGCAGTTTAGGTACAGGGGGCAACGAGCAGTACTTC; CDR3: CASSLGTGGNEQYF
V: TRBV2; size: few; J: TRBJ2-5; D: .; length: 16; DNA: TGTGCCAGCAGTGAGGCGGGTCAGCCAGGGTTAGAGACCCAGTACTTC; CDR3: CASSEAGQPGLETQYF
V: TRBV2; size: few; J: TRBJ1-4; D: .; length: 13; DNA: TGTGCCAGCATTGCGGGGACTAATGAAAAACTGTTTTTT; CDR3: CASIAGTNEKLFF
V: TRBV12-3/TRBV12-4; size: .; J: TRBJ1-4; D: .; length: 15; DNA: TGTGCCAGCGGGAATCGGGGGCCGACTAATGAAAAACTGTTTTTT; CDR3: CASGNRGPTNEKLFF
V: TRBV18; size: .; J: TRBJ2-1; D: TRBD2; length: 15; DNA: TGTGCCAGCTCATCTGGACTAGCGGGAGTCGATGAGCAGTTCTTC; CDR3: CASSSGLAGVDEQFF
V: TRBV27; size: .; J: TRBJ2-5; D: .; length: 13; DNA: TGTGCCAGCACCTCTCGGGTCGGAGAGACCCAGTACTTC; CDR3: CASTSRVGETQYF
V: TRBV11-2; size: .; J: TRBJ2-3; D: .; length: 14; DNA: TGTGCCAGCAGCTTCTTGACTACCACAGATACGCAGTATTTT; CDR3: CASSFLTTTDTQYF
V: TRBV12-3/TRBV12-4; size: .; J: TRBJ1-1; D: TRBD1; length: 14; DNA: TGTGCCAGCAGTTCCTCGACAGGGAGGACTGAAGCTTTCTTT; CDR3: CASSSSTGRTEAFF
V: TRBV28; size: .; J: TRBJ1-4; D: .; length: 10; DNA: TGTGCCAGCTCGAGTGAAAAACTGTTTTTT; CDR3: CASSSEKLFF
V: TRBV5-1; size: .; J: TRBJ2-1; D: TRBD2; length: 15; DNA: TGCGCCAGCTCCCAGCCGGCGGACGGGGGGAATGAGCAGTTCTTC; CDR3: CASSQPADGGNEQFF
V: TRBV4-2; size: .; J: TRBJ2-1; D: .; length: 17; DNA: TGTGCCAGCAGCCAAGAGGGGGGAACGGCCGGAGGGGCTGAGCAGTTCTTC; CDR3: CASSQEGGTAGGAEQFF
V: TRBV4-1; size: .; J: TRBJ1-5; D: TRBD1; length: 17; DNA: TGCGCCAGCAGCCAAGACCTACAGGGGGCGGGTCGTCAGCCCCAGCATTTT; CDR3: CASSQDLQGAGRQPQHF
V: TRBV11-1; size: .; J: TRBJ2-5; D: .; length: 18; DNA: .; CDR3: CASSLLFGNGREQETQYF
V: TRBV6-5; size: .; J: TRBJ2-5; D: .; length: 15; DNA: TGTGCCAGCAGTTATACCGGGAGCAGTGGAGAGACCCAGTACTTC; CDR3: CASSYTGSSGETQYF
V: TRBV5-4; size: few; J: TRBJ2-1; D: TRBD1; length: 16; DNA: TGTGCCAGCAGCTTAGTGGGACAGGGGGCAGGCAATGAGCAGTTCTTC; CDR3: CASSLVGQGAGNEQFF